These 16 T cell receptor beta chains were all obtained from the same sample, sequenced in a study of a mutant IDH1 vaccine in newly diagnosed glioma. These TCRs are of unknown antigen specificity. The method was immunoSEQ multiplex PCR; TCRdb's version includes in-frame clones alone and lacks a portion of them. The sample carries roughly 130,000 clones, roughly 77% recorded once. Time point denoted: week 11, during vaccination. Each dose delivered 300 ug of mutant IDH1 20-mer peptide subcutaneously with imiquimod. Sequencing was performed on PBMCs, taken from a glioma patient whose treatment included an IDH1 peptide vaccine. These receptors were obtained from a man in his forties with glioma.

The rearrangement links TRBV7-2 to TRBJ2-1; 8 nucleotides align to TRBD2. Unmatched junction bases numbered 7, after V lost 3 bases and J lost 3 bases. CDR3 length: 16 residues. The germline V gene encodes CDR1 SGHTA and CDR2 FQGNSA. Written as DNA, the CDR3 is TGTGCCAGCAGCTTCTCGGGTAGCGGGATCTACAATGAGCAGTTCTTC. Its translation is CASSFSGSGIYNEQFF.

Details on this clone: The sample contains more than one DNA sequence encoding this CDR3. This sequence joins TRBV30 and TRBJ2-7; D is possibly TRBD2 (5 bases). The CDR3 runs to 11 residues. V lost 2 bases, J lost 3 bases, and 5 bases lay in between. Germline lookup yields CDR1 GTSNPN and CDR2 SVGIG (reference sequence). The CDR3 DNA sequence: TGTGCCTGGAGTCGGGGCTACGAGCAGTACTTC. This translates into CAWSRGYEQYF.

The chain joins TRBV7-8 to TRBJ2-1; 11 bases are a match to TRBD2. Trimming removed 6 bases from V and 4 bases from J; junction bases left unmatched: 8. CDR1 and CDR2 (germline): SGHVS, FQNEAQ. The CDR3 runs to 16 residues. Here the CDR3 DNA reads TGTGCCAGCAGGTCCGGGACTAGCGGACCGTACAATGAGCAGTTCTTC. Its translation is CASRSGTSGPYNEQFF.

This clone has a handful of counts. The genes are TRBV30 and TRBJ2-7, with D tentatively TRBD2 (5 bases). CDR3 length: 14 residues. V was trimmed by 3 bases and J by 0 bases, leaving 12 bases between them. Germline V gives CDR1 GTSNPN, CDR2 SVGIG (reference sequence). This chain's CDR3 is CAWRGRTDSYEQYF. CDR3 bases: TGTGCCTGGAGAGGGAGAACAGACTCCTACGAGCAGTACTTC.

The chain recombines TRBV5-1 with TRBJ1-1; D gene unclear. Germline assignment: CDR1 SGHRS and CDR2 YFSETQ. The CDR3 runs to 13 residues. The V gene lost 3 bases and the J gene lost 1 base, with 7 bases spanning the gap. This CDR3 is CASSSTGNTEAFF. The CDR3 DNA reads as TGCGCCAGCAGCTCAACGGGGAACACTGAAGCTTTCTTT.

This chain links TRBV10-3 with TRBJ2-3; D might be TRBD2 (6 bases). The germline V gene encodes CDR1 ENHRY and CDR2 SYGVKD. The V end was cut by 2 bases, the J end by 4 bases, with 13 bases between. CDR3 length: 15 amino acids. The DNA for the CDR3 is TGTGCCATCAGTGAGCCAGCGGGTCGGTCAGATACGCAGTATTTT. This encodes CAISEPAGRSDTQYF.

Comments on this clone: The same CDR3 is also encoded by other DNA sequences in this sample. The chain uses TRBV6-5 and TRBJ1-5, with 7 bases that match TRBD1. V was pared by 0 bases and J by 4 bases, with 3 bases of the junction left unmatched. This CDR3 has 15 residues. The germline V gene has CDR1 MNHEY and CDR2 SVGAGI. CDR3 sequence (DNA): TGTGCCAGCAGTTACTCGAGGGGGCCTAATCAGCCCCAGCATTTT. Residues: CASSYSRGPNQPQHF.

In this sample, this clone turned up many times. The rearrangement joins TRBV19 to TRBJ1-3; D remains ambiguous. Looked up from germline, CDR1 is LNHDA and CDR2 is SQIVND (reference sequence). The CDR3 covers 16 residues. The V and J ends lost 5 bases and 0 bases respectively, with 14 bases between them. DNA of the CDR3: TGTGCCAGTAGTCCGCAGACTTCTTACTCTGGAAACACCATATATTTT. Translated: CASSPQTSYSGNTIYF.

CDR3 sequence reads: CASSQDRVGGQETQYF. CDR3 DNA: TGTGCCAGCAGCCAAGATCGGGTGGGGGGCCAAGAGACCCAGTACTTC. The chain employs TRBV4-2 and TRBJ2-5, with a tentative D call TRBD2 (6 bases). There are 16 residues in the CDR3. Germline V CDR1 and CDR2: LGHNA, YNFKEQ. Trimming shortened V by 0 bases and J by 1 base, and 12 bases separated the two germline ends.

The CDR3 region is CASSLIRGETQYF. CDR3 DNA: TGTGCCAGCAGCTTGATCAGGGGAGAGACCCAGTACTTC. The chain uses TRBV5-4 and TRBJ2-5; maybe TRBD1 (6 bases). The V end was cut by 1 base, the J end by 4 bases, with 8 bases between. Per the germline V gene, CDR1 is SGHNT and CDR2 is YYREEE (reference sequence). The CDR3 contains 13 residues.

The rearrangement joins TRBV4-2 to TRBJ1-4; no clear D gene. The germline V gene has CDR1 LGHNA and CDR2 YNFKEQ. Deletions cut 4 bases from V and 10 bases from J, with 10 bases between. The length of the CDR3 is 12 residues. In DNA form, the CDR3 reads TGTGCCAGCAGCCCGGGGTACGGAAAACTGTTTTTT. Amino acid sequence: CASSPGYGKLFF.

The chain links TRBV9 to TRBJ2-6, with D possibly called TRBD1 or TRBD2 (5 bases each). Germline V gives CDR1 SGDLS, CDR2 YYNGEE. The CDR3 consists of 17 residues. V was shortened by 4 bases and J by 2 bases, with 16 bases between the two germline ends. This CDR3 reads CASSPRFVGAGANVLTF. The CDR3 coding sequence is TGTGCCAGCAGCCCGCGTTTTGTGGGGGCTGGGGCCAACGTCCTGACTTTC.

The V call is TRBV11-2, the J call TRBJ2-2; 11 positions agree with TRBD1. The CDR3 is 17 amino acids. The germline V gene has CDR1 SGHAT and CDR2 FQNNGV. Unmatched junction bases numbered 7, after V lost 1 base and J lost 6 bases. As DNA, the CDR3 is TGTGCCAGCAGCTTAGTATTATGGGGACAGGGGGCCGGGGAGCTGTTTTTT. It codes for CASSLVLWGQGAGELFF.

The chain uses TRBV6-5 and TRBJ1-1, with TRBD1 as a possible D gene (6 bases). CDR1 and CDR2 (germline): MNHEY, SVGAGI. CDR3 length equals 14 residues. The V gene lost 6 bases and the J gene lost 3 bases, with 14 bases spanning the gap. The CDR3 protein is CASRGGGADTEAFF. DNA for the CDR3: TGTGCCAGCAGAGGGGGGGGCGCGGACACTGAAGCTTTCTTT.

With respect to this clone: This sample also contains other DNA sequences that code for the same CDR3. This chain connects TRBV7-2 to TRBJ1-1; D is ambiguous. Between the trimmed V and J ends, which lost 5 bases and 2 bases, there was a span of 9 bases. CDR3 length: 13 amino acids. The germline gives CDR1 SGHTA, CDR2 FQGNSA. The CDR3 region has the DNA TGTGCCAGCAGCCTCCGGGGTAACACTGAAGCTTTCTTT. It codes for CASSLRGNTEAFF.

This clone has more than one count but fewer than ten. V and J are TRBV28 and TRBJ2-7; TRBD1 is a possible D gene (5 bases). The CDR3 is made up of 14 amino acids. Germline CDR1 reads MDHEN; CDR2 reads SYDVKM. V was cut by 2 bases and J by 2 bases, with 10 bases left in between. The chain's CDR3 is CASSLRGSTYEQYF. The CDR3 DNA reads TGTGCCAGCAGTTTAAGGGGAAGCACCTACGAGCAGTACTTC. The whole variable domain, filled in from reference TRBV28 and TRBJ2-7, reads DVKVTQSSRYLVKRTGEKVFLECVQDMDHENMFWYRQDPGLGLRLIYFSYDVKMKEKGDIPEGYSVSREKKERFSLILESASTNQTSMYLCASSLRGSTYEQYFGPGTRLTVT.